This entry features one T cell receptor beta chain sequence. Antigen specificity is unknown. Both 60 Vbeta primers and 13 Jbeta primers went into the PCR. The authors' processing: About 11 million of the 80 million or so unique TCR beta chains counted in a later analysis were shared. Only in-frame clones appear in the TCRdb table, and some are missing; sequencing was by immunoSEQ multiplex PCR. V, J and clone size are taken as reported in that table, and D and trimming were inferred from the DNA itself. The sample contains 160,000 or so clones, around 72% of which appear only once. The sample belongs to a study of cytomegalovirus exposure and HLA in healthy donors. Broader study findings: It was reported that the classifier diagnosed cytomegalovirus status with high specificity and sensitivity in both the original and validation cohorts. Productive status was seen about 87% or about 30% of the time for most TCR beta V segments in an earlier analysis.

Germline assignment: CDR1 LGHNA and CDR2 YSLEER. Trimming stripped 0 bases from V and 1 base from J, with 10 bases between. The CDR3 is 17 amino acids. The specimen sequenced was PBMCs. V is TRBV4-3 and J is TRBJ2-6; no clear D. The TCR originated in a female donor in good health and CMV-seronegative. The CDR3 DNA sequence: TGCGCCAGCAGCCAAGACGGGTCTACATCTGGGGCCAACGTCCTGACTTTC. Encoded protein: CASSQDGSTSGANVLTF.